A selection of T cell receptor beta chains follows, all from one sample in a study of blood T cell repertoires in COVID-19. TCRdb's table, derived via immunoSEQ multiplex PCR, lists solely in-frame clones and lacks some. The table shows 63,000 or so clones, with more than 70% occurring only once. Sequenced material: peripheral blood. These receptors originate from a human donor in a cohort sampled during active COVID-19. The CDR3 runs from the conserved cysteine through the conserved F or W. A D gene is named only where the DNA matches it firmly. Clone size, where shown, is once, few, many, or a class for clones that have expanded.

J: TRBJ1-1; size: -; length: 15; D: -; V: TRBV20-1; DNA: TGCAGTGCTAGTGCCGGGGAACACGCGGGCACTGAAGCTTTCTTT; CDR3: CSASAGEHAGTEAFF
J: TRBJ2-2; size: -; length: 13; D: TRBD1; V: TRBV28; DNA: TGTGCCAGCGTGACAGGGGTGACCGGGGAGCTGTTTTTT; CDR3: CASVTGVTGELFF
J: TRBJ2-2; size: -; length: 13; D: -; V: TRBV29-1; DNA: TGCAGCGTCGGGCCCCAGGGAACCGGGGAGCTGTTTTTT; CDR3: CSVGPQGTGELFF
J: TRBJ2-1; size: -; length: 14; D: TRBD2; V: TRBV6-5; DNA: TGTGCCAGCAGTTACGGGACTAGCGGGAGGGCCCTGTTCTTC; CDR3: CASSYGTSGRALFF
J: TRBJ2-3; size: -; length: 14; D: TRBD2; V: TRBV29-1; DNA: TGCAGCGTACCCGGACTAGCGGGATCAGATACGCAGTATTTT; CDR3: CSVPGLAGSDTQYF
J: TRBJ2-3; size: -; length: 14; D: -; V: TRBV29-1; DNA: TGCAGCGTTGTGGGGCTCGAGGGCACAGATACGCAGTATTTT; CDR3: CSVVGLEGTDTQYF
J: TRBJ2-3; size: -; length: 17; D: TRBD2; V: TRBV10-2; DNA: TGCGCCAGCAGTGGGGGCATAGCGGGAGTCGGTACAGATACGCAGTATTTT; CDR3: CASSGGIAGVGTDTQYF
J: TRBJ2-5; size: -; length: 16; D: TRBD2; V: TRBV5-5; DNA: TGTGCCAGCAGCTTGGAGGTTGCGGGGGGTCGAGAGACCCAGTACTTC; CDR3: CASSLEVAGGRETQYF
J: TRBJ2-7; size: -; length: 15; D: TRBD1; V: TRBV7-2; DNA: TGTGCCAGCAGCCTGACCCCGGGACAGGTCTACGAGCAGTACTTC; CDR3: CASSLTPGQVYEQYF
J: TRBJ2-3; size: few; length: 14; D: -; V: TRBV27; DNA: TGTGCCAGCAGTTTAGATCCAGGCACAGATACGCAGTATTTT; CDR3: CASSLDPGTDTQYF
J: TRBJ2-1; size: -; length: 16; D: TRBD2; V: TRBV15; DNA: TGTGCCACCAGCAGAGACTTAGCGGGGTCCTACAATGAGCAGTTCTTC; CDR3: CATSRDLAGSYNEQFF
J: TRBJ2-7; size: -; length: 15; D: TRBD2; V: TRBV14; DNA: TGTGCCAGCAGCACATCCGGGACTAGTTCGAGCGAGCAGTACTTC; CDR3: CASSTSGTSSSEQYF
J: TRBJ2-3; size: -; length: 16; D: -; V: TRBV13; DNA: TGTGCCAGCAGCTTAGGACTAGCACTAGACACAGATACGCAGTATTTT; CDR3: CASSLGLALDTDTQYF
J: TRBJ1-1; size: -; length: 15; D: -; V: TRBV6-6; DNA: TGTGCCAGCAGCCTAAGGGGCCAGATGAACACTGAAGCTTTCTTT; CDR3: CASSLRGQMNTEAFF
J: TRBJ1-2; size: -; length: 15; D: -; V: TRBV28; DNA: TGTGCCAGCAGTTTATTGAGGGTGGCCACCTATGGCTACACCTTC; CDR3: CASSLLRVATYGYTF
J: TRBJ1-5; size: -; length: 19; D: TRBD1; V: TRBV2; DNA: TGTGCCAGCAGCGTACCCCGGGACAGGGGGCTAAGTAGCAATCAGCCCCAGCATTTT; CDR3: CASSVPRDRGLSSNQPQHF
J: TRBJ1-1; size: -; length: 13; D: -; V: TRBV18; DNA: TGTGCCGGCTCACGGAGCAGGGCCACTGAAGCTTTCTTT; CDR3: CAGSRSRATEAFF
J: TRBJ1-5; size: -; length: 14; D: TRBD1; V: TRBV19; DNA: TGTGCCAGTAGCCGGGACAGGGAAAATCAGCCCCAGCATTTT; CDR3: CASSRDRENQPQHF
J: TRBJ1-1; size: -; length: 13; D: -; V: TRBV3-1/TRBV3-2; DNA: TGTGCCAGCAGCCAAGCAGGGTACACTGAAGCTTTCTTT; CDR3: CASSQAGYTEAFF
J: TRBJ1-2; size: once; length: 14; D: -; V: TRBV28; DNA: TGTGCCAGCAGACAAGGACAGCTAAGCTATGGCTACACCTTC; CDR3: CASRQGQLSYGYTF
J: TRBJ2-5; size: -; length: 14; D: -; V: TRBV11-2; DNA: TGTGCCAGCAGCTTACAGGACGGGAGCCAGACCCAGTACTTC; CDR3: CASSLQDGSQTQYF
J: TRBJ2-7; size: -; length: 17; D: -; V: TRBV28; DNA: TGTGCCAGCAGTCCGACTCGGGACTCGCAGGCTACCTACGAGCAGTACTTC; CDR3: CASSPTRDSQATYEQYF
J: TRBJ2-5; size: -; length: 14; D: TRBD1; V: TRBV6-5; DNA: TGTGCCAGCAGTCCCCAGACAGGGATAGAGACCCAGTACTTC; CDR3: CASSPQTGIETQYF
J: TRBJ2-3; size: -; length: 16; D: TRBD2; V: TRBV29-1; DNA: TGCAGCGTTGATGACCCCGGGACTAGCGCCACAGATACGCAGTATTTT; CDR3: CSVDDPGTSATDTQYF
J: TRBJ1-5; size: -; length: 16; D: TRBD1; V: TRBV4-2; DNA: TGTGCCAGCAGCCAAGATGGGGACAGTCCCGATCAGCCCCAGCATTTT; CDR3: CASSQDGDSPDQPQHF
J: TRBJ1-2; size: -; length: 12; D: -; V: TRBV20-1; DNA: TGCAGTGCTAGTGGGCAGGGCTTTGGCTACACCTTC; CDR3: CSASGQGFGYTF
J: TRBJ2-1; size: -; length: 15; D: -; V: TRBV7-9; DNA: TGTGCCAGCAGGTTTGCGGGTGACATCGACAATGAGCAGTTCTTC; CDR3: CASRFAGDIDNEQFF
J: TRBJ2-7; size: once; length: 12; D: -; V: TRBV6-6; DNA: TGTGCCAGCAGTCACGGGGTTTGGGAGCAGTACTTC; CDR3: CASSHGVWEQYF
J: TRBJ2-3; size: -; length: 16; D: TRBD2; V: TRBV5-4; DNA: TGTGCCAGCAGCTCCCCGGGACTAGTGGGCACAGATACGCAGTATTTT; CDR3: CASSSPGLVGTDTQYF
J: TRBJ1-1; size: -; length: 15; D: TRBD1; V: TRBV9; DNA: TGTGCCAGCAGCCCGAGACAGGGCTGGGACACTGAAGCTTTCTTT; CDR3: CASSPRQGWDTEAFF
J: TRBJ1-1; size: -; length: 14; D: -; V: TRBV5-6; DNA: TGTGCCAGCAGCTTGGATACGGGGGGACTTGAAGCTTTCTTT; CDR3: CASSLDTGGLEAFF
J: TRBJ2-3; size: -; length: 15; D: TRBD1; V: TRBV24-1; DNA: TGTGCCACCAGTGAGCCCGGGACAGGGGTTTGGACGCAGTATTTT; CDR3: CATSEPGTGVWTQYF
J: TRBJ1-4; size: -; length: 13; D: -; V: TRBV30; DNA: TGTGCCTACACACAGTCCCTTAATGAAAAACTGTTTTTT; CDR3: CAYTQSLNEKLFF
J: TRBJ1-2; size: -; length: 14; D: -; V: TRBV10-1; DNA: TGCGCCAGCAGTGAGACCCCGGGAGAGAGTGGCTACACCTTC; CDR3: CASSETPGESGYTF
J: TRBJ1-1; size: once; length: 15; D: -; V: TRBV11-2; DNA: TGTGCCAGCAGTCACTCGGGGGGGTTCAACACTGAAGCTTTCTTT; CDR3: CASSHSGGFNTEAFF
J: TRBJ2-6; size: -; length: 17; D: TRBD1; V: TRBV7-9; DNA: TGTGCCAGCAGCTTAAATCGGGACAGCTCTGGGGCCAACGTCCTGACTTTC; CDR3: CASSLNRDSSGANVLTF
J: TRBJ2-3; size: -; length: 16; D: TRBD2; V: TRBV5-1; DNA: TGCGCCAGCAGCACCTTGGCGGCGGGAGCTACAGATACGCAGTATTTT; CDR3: CASSTLAAGATDTQYF